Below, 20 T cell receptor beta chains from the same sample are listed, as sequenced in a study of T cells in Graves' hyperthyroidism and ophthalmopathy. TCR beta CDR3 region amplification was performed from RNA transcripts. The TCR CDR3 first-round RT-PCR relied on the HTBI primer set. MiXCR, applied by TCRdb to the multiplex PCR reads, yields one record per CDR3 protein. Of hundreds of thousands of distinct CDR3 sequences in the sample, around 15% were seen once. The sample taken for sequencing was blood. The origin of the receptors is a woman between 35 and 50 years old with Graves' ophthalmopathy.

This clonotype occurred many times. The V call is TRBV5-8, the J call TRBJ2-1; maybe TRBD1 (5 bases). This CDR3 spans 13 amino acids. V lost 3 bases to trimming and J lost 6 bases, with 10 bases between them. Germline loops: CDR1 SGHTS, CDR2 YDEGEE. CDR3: CASSWLRVNEQFF. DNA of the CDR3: TGTGCCAGCAGCTGGCTCAGGGTCAATGAGCAGTTCTTC.

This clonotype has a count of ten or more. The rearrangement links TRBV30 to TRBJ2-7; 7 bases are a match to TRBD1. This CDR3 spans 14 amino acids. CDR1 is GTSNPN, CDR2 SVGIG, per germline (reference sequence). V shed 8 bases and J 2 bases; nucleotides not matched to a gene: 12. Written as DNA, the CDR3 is TGTGCCAACGGACGACAGGGTGGGCCCTACGAGCAGTACTTC. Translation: CANGRQGGPYEQYF.

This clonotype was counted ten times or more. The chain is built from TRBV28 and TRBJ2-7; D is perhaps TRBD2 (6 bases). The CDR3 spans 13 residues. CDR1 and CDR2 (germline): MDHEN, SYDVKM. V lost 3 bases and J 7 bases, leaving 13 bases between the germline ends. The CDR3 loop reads CASSLGTSGEQYF. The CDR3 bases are TGTGCCAGCAGTTTGGGGACTTCAGGAGAGCAGTACTTC.

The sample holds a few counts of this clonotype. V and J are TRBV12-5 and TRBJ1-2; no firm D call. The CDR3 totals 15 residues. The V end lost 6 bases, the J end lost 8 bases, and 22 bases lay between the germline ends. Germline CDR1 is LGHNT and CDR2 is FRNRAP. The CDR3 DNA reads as TGTGCTAGTGGGGGGTCTAGAAACACGGTGGAAGGCTACACCTTC. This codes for CASGGSRNTVEGYTF.

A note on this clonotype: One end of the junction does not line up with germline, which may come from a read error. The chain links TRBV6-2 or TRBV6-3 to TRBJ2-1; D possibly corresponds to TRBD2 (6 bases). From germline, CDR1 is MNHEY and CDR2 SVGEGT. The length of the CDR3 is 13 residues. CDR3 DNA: TGTGCCAGCTGTTACGGGAGTTTACATGAGCAGTTCTTC. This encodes CASCYGSLHEQFF.

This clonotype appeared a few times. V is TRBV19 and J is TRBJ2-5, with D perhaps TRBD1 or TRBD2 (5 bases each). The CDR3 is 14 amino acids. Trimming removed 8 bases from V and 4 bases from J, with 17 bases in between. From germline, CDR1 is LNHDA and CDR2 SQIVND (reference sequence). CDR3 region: CASGTGGGLETQYF. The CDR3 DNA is TGTGCCAGTGGGACCGGTGGAGGACTAGAGACCCAGTACTTC.

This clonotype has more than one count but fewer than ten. DNA of the CDR3: TGCAGTGCTAGACCAATCTCGGTATTTGGTGAAGCTTTCTTT. Its translation is CSARPISVFGEAFF. This chain connects TRBV20-1 to TRBJ1-1; unclear D gene. Trimming pared 2 bases from V and 7 bases from J, leaving 17 bases between. The germline CDR1 and CDR2 sequences are DFQATT and SNEGSKA (reference sequence). The CDR3 length is 14 residues.

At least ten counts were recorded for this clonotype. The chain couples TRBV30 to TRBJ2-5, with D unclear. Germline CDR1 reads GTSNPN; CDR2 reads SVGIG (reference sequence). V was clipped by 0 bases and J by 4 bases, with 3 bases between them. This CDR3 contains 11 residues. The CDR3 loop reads CAWSVPETQYF. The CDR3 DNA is TGTGCCTGGAGTGTACCAGAGACCCAGTACTTC.

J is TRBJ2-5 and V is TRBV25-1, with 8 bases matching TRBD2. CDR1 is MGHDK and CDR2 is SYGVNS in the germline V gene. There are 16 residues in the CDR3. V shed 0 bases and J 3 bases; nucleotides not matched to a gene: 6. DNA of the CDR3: TGTGCCAGCAGTGAATACGCACTAGCGGAGGAAGAGACCCAGTACTTC. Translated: CASSEYALAEEETQYF.

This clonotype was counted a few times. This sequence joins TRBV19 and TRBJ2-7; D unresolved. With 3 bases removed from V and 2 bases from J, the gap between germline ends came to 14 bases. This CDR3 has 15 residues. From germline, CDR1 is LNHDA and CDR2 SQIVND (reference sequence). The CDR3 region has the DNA TGTGCCAGTAGTATGTACCCAGGCAACACCTACGAGCAGTACTTC. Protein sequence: CASSMYPGNTYEQYF.

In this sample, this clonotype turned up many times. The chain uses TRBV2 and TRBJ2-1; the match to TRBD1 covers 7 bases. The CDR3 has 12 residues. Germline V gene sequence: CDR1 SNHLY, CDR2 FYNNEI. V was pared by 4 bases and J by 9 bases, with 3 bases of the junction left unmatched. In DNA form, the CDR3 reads TGTGCCAGCAGTGGAGACAGGGTTGAGCAGTTCTTC. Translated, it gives CASSGDRVEQFF.

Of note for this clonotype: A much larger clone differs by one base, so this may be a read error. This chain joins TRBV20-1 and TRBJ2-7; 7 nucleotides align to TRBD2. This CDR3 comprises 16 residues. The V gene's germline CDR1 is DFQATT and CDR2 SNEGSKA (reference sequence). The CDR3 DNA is TGCAATGCTAGAGTCGAGCGGACTAGTGATTCCTACGAGCAGTACTTC. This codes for CNARVERTSDSYEQYF.

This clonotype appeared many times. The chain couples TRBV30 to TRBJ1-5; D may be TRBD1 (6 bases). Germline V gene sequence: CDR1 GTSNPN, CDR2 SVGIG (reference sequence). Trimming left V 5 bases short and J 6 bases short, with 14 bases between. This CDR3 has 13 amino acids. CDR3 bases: TGTGCCTGGGCCGGCAAAGGGGGTCAGCCCCAGCATTTT. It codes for CAWAGKGGQPQHF.

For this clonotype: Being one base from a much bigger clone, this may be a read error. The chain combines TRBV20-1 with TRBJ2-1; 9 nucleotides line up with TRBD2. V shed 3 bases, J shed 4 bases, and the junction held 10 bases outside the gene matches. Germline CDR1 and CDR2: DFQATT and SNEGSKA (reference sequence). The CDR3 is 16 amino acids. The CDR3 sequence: CSARTGGGARYNEQFF. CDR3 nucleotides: TGCAGTGCTAGGACTGGCGGGGGGGCCAGGTACAATGAGCAGTTCTTC.

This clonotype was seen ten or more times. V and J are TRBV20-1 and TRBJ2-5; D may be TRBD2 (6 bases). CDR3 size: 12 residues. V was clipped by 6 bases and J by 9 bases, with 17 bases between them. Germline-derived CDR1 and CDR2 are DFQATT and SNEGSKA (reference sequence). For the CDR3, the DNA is TGCAGTGCGCCGGGACTTCTATCTTCCCAGTACTTC. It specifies CSAPGLLSSQYF.

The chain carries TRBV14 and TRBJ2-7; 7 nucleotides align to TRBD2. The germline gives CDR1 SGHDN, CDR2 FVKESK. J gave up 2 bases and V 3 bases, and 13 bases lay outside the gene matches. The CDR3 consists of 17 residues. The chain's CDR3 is CASSQPNRASGAYEQYF. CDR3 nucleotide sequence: TGTGCCAGCAGCCAGCCAAATAGGGCTAGCGGTGCCTACGAGCAGTACTTC.

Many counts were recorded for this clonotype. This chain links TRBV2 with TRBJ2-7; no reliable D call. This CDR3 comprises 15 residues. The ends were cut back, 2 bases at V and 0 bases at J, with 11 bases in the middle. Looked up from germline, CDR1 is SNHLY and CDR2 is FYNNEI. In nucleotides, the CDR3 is TGTGCCAGCAGTGAAAAATATGTGACCTCCTACGAGCAGTACTTC. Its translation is CASSEKYVTSYEQYF.

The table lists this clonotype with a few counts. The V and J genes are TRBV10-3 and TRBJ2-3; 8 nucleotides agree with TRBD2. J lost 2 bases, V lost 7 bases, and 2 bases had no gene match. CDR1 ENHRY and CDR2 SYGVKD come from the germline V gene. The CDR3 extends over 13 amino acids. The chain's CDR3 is CAITGLDTDTQYF. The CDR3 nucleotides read TGTGCCATCACGGGACTAGACACAGATACGCAGTATTTT.

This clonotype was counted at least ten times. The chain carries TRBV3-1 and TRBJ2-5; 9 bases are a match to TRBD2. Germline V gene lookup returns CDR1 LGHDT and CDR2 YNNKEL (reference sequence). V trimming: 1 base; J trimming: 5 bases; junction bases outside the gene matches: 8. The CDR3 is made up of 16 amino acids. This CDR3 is CASSQGAAGGWETQYF. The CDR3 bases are TGTGCCAGCAGCCAAGGGGCAGCGGGGGGCTGGGAGACCCAGTACTTC.

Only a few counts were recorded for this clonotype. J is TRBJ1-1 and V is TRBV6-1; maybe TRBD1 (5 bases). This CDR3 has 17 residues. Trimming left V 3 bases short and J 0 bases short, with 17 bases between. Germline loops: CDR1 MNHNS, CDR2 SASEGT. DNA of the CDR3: TGTGCCAGCAGTGACCATCCCCCCGGGACGGTGAACACTGAAGCTTTCTTT. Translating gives CASSDHPPGTVNTEAFF.